The present T cell receptor (beta chain) was sequenced within a study of cytomegalovirus exposure and HLA in healthy donors. Overall study findings and caveats: A missense DCLRE1C variant was associated with V- and J-gene trimming of TCR beta chains in a later analysis, and an independent cohort replicated the association.

With 8 bases removed from V and 1 base from J, the gap between germline ends came to 12 bases. Per germline, CDR1 MNHNS and CDR2 SASEGT. This CDR3 is 14 amino acids long. Researchers ran the PCR with 60 Vbeta and 13 Jbeta primers. Measured with immunoSEQ multiplex PCR; TCRdb has only the in-frame clones, and not every one. Of about 140,000 clones detected, roughly 85% appear once; the ten largest clones hold about 1.6%. A note on this clone: The antigen remains undetermined.

This clonotype was obtained from a man aged 35 to 55 in good health and CMV-seronegative. V usage is TRBV6-1 and J usage is TRBJ2-1; TRBD2 might be the D (6 bases). The sample comprised PBMCs. The CDR3 nucleotides are TGTGCCAGCGTAGCGGATGATTCCTACAATGAGCAGTTCTTC. Translated, it gives CASVADDSYNEQFF.